This TCR beta chain was captured in a study of spatial heterogeneity in lung cancer. As for the study in general: Samples were donated by 72 untreated early-stage non-small cell lung cancer patients. Follow-up PBMC samples were sequenced when available, at a median of around two years after resection.

As for time point: blood at routine non-recurrence follow-up after resection. This CDR3 has 12 residues. Germline CDR1 reads DFQATT; CDR2 reads SNEGSKA (reference sequence). Trimming shortened V by 5 bases and J by 11 bases, and 16 bases separated the two germline ends. This clonotype was seen a few times. TCR cDNA molecules were tagged individually, and each one carried a unique molecular identifier. TCRdb reprocessed the 5' RACE reads with MiXCR, giving one entry per CDR3 protein. The sample includes over 95,000 distinct CDR3 sequences, approximately 11% seen only once; the top ten take about 24%. The specimen comprised PBMCs, sampled at follow-up. The source is a female donor with early-stage non-small cell lung cancer. The rearrangement joins TRBV20-1 to TRBJ2-4, with D perhaps TRBD2 (6 bases). For the CDR3, the DNA is TGCAGTGCTGAACCCCGACTAGACCTTCAGTACTTC. Translated: CSAEPRLDLQYF.